The rows below give T cell receptor beta chains drawn from one sample of a study of blood T cell repertoires in COVID-19. Sequencing was performed with immunoSEQ multiplex PCR; in TCRdb, only in-frame clones are kept and a portion is missing. The sample consists of about 45,000 clones, over 75% of them appearing once. Input material: peripheral blood. The receptors derive from an elderly woman with acute or convalescent COVID-19. The CDR3 runs from the conserved cysteine through the conserved F or W. Each record gives: J gene, V gene, clone size, D gene, CDR3 DNA, CDR3 protein. A D gene is named only where the DNA matches it firmly. Size values are once, few and many counts, or a class for expanded clones, and some rows have none.

TRBJ2-1	TRBV14	-	-	TGTGCCAGCAGCCAAGACCCTAGGTATGAGCAGTTCTTC	CASSQDPRYEQFF
TRBJ2-6	TRBV19	-	-	TGTGCCAGTCTGCAGGGTGCTGGGGCCAACGTCCTGACTTTC	CASLQGAGANVLTF
TRBJ1-4	TRBV6-1	-	-	TGTGCCAGCAGTGAAACCCTAAGGGGTGAAAAACTGTTTTTT	CASSETLRGEKLFF
TRBJ2-5	TRBV10-3	-	TRBD1	TGTGCCATCAGTGAGCGGGACAGCCCCAAAGAGACCCAGTACTTC	CAISERDSPKETQYF
TRBJ2-3	TRBV19	few	TRBD2	TGTGCCAGTAGAGTAGCGGGAGATACGCAGTATTTT	CASRVAGDTQYF
TRBJ2-5	TRBV10-2	-	TRBD2	TGCGCCAGCAGTGAGTCGGCTAGCGGGACGGAGACCCAGTACTTC	CASSESASGTETQYF
TRBJ1-3	TRBV4-2	few	-	TGTGCCAGCAGCCAAGAGTCAGGAATCTCTGGAAACACCATATATTTT	CASSQESGISGNTIYF
TRBJ2-2	TRBV14	-	-	TGTGCCAGCAGCCAGACAGGTGGGACCGGGGAGCTGTTTTTT	CASSQTGGTGELFF
TRBJ2-7	TRBV4-1	-	TRBD2	TGCGCCAGCAGCCAAGGGCGGGGGGGAGAGGAGCAGTACTTC	CASSQGRGGEEQYF
TRBJ1-3	TRBV18	-	-	TGTGCCAGCTCACGGCAGGGGCCCCTCTCTGGAAACACCATATATTTT	CASSRQGPLSGNTIYF
TRBJ1-4	TRBV3-1/TRBV3-2	-	-	TGTGCCAGCAGCCACCAAACGGGGGAGAAAGAAAAACTGTTTTTT	CASSHQTGEKEKLFF
TRBJ2-3	TRBV10-3	-	TRBD1	TGTGCCGCACGACAGGGCCCCACAGATACGCAGTATTTT	CAARQGPTDTQYF
TRBJ2-3	TRBV2	few	-	TGTGCCAGCAGTGTACGGACAGAAGATACGCAGTATTTT	CASSVRTEDTQYF
TRBJ2-7	TRBV12-3/TRBV12-4	few	TRBD1	TGTGCCAGCAGCCTAAACAGGGGCGAGCAGTACTTC	CASSLNRGEQYF
TRBJ1-1	TRBV18	-	TRBD1	TGTGCCAGCTCACTAGGACAGGGAGGCACTGAAGCTTTCTTT	CASSLGQGGTEAFF
TRBJ2-7	TRBV27	-	TRBD2	TGTGCCAGCAGTTTTGTAGGGACTAGCGGCTCCTACGAGCAGTACTTC	CASSFVGTSGSYEQYF
TRBJ2-1	TRBV10-3	-	-	TGTGCCATCAGTGGGGGGGGCGGGAGAGTAGATGAGCAGTTCTTC	CAISGGGGRVDEQFF
TRBJ1-2	TRBV28	-	-	TGTGCCAGCAGTTCGGACGGGGACTATGGCTACACCTTC	CASSSDGDYGYTF
TRBJ2-7	TRBV2	-	-	TGTGCCAGCAGTCCCACCAGCTACGAGCAGTACTTC	CASSPTSYEQYF
TRBJ2-3	TRBV18	-	TRBD2	TGTGCCAGCTCACGGGGACTAGCGGGGGCTCCAGATACGCAGTATTTT	CASSRGLAGAPDTQYF
TRBJ2-1	TRBV6-6	-	TRBD1	TGTGCCAGCAGAGATGTGGGACAGGGGGCGTTATATGAGCAGTTCTTC	CASRDVGQGALYEQFF
TRBJ1-1	TRBV27	-	-	TGTGCCAGCAGTTTCGACCTGACGGCTAGAAACACTGAAGCTTTCTTT	CASSFDLTARNTEAFF
TRBJ2-7	TRBV5-1	-	TRBD1	TGCGCCAGCAGCTTGCAGGGGGAAGGCGAGCAGTACTTC	CASSLQGEGEQYF
TRBJ1-5	TRBV18	-	TRBD1	TGTGCCAGCTCATGGGACAGGGGTGCTTCTCAGCCCCAGCATTTT	CASSWDRGASQPQHF
TRBJ2-1	TRBV19	-	TRBD2	TGTGCCAGTAGTCCTGGGACTAGCGGTATCCATGAGCAGTTCTTC	CASSPGTSGIHEQFF
TRBJ1-2	TRBV28	-	TRBD1	TGTGCCAACAGGGACAGAACTAACTATGGCTACACCTTC	CANRDRTNYGYTF
TRBJ2-3	TRBV6-5	once	-	TGTGCCTTTGGGCGACCAGGCACAGATACGCAGTATTTT	CAFGRPGTDTQYF
TRBJ2-1	TRBV19	-	-	TGTGCCAGTAGTCCGGCGCGAGGATCCTACAATGAGCAGTTCTTC	CASSPARGSYNEQFF
TRBJ2-1	TRBV5-4	-	-	TGTGCCAGCAGCTTGGAGGGAGGCTCCTACAATGAGCAGTTCTTC	CASSLEGGSYNEQFF
TRBJ2-7	TRBV10-3	-	TRBD2	TGTGCCATCAGTGACAGCGGGACGTCCTACGAGCAGTACTTC	CAISDSGTSYEQYF
TRBJ1-3	TRBV5-1	-	-	TGCGCCAGCAGCTTACAGGCCTCTGGAAACACCATATATTTT	CASSLQASGNTIYF
TRBJ1-1	TRBV5-6	-	-	TGTGCCAGCAACACTGAGGAGGGCGGGAACACTGAAGCTTTCTTT	CASNTEEGGNTEAFF
TRBJ2-2	TRBV4-1	-	TRBD1	TGCGCCAGCAGCCAAGAAGGGACAGGGGACACCGGGGAGCTGTTTTTT	CASSQEGTGDTGELFF
TRBJ2-5	TRBV5-4	-	-	TGTGCCAGCAGCTCCGCTACTAGCATGCAAGAGACCCAGTACTTC	CASSSATSMQETQYF
TRBJ2-7	TRBV30	-	TRBD1	TGTGCCTGGAGTCCCCCGGGACAGGGTACCTACGAGCAGTACTTC	CAWSPPGQGTYEQYF
TRBJ1-1	TRBV19	-	-	TGTGCCAGTAGTACCAAAGGGGCGACTGAAGCTTTCTTT	CASSTKGATEAFF
TRBJ2-5	TRBV19	-	TRBD2	TGTGCCAGTAGTATAAGGGTTAGCGGGGTCCAAGAGACCCAGTACTTC	CASSIRVSGVQETQYF
TRBJ1-2	TRBV19	-	TRBD1	TGTGCCAGTAGGGGGACAGGGCCGGATGGCTACACCTTC	CASRGTGPDGYTF
TRBJ1-6	TRBV28	few	-	TGTGCCAGCAGGCTACAGGGACCTGCTAATTCACCCCTCCACTTT	CASRLQGPANSPLHF
TRBJ2-4	TRBV6-5	-	TRBD2	TGTGCCAGCAGTCGGGGAGGGGTGGACATTCAGTACTTC	CASSRGGVDIQYF
TRBJ1-1	TRBV27	-	TRBD1	TGTGCCAGCAGTCCTAGGACAGGATTCACCTTGAACACTGAAGCTTTCTTT	CASSPRTGFTLNTEAFF
TRBJ1-2	TRBV28	-	-	TGTGCCAGCAGTTCAGGGCAGGGTCGCTACACCTTC	CASSSGQGRYTF
TRBJ2-1	TRBV14	-	TRBD2	TGTGCCAGCAGCCAAGATTTGATAGCGGGGGCCGGGGAGCAGTTCTTC	CASSQDLIAGAGEQFF
TRBJ1-5	TRBV6-4	-	TRBD1	TGTGCCAGCAGGGCTACAGGGGAAGGCAATCAGCCCCAGCATTTT	CASRATGEGNQPQHF
TRBJ1-6	TRBV7-9	-	-	TGTGCCAGCAATTGGGGGGGCTCACCCCTCCACTTT	CASNWGGSPLHF
TRBJ2-7	TRBV4-1	few	TRBD2	TGCGCCAGCAGCCTTAGGACTAGCGGGAGTGTCGACGAGCAGTACTTC	CASSLRTSGSVDEQYF
TRBJ1-2	TRBV19	once	-	TGTGCCAGTAGTGACCTCCGGCGGGGGAATGGCTACACCTTC	CASSDLRRGNGYTF
TRBJ2-1	TRBV6-1	-	TRBD2	TGTGCCAGCAGTGCCCCGACCGTAGCGGGAGGATCCTACAATGAGCAGTTCTTC	CASSAPTVAGGSYNEQFF
TRBJ1-2	TRBV3-1/TRBV3-2	-	TRBD1	TGTGCCAGCAGCCAAGAGGCAGGGGGTGGCTACACCTTC	CASSQEAGGGYTF
TRBJ2-1	TRBV6-4	-	TRBD2	TGTGCCAGCAGTGGGCGGGAGGGCAATGAGCAGTTCTTC	CASSGREGNEQFF
TRBJ1-2	TRBV27	-	TRBD1	TGTGCCAGCAGTTTACGACCGGACAGGGGGTTAAACTATGGCTACACCTTC	CASSLRPDRGLNYGYTF
TRBJ2-1	TRBV14	-	-	TGTGCCAGCAGCTCGTACAATGAGCAGTTCTTC	CASSSYNEQFF
TRBJ2-7	TRBV19	few	-	TGTGCCAGTAGTATCGGGGGAAGCTACGAGCAGTACTTC	CASSIGGSYEQYF
TRBJ2-7	TRBV30	-	TRBD2	TGTGCCTGGAACCCTACGGGCGGGAGAGACTTCGTATCGTTCCTCGGGTCCTACGAGCAGTACTTC	CAWNPTGGRDFVSFLGSYEQYF
TRBJ2-5	TRBV7-7	-	-	TGTGCCAGCAGCTTACGCGGGCAAGAGACCCAGTACTTC	CASSLRGQETQYF
TRBJ2-2	TRBV7-2	-	TRBD2	TGTGCCAGCAGCTTTGTAATGGGCCTAGCGGGAGTCACCGGGGAGCTGTTTTTT	CASSFVMGLAGVTGELFF
TRBJ2-3	TRBV3-1/TRBV3-2	-	TRBD2	TGTGCCAGCAGCCAAGGGAGGTCTAGCGGGAGGACAGATACGCAGTATTTT	CASSQGRSSGRTDTQYF